The sample holds many counts of the clone carrying this T cell receptor beta chain. CDR1 and CDR2 (germline): MGHDK, SYGVNS. Unmatched junction bases numbered 9, after V lost 9 bases and J lost 4 bases. The CDR3 runs 14 residues. This record comes from a study of T-cell reconstitution after alpha-beta-depleted transplantation in children. Unique molecular identifiers tagged the TCRbeta library. MiXCR, run by TCRdb on the PCR reads, gives a single entry per CDR3 protein. The sample consists of 260,000 or so distinct CDR3 sequences, about 12% of them appearing once. This sequence originates from a human donor who donated a stem cell graft to a child with acute lymphoblastic leukemia. The chain is built from TRBV25-1 and TRBJ1-2, with 9 bases aligning to TRBD1. This sample comprised PBMCs from the stem cell graft donor, obtained from the stem cell graft. The CDR3 sequence is CASWTGTGSYGYTF. The CDR3 nucleotides read TGTGCCAGTTGGACCGGGACAGGGAGCTATGGCTACACCTTC.